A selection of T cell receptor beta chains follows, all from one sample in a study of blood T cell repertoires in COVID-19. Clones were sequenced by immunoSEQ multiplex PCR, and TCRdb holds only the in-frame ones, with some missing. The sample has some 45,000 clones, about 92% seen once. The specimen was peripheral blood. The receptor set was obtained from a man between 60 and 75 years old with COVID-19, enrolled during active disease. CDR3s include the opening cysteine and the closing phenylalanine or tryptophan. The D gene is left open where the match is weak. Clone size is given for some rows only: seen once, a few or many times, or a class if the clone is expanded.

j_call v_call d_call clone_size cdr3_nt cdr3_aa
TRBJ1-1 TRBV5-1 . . TGCGCCAGCACCGAGAGTACGGGGACTTTAGAAGCTTTCTTT CASTESTGTLEAFF
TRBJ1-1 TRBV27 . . TGTGCCAGCAGTTTAACCCGGTGGAACACTGAAGCTTTCTTT CASSLTRWNTEAFF
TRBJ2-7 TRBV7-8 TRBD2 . TGTGCCAGCAGCGCCGGGACTAGCGGGGGCCACGAGCAGTACTTC CASSAGTSGGHEQYF
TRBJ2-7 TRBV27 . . TGTGCCAGCAGTCTGACACTTTACTACGAGCAGTACTTC CASSLTLYYEQYF
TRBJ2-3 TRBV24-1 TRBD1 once TGTGCCACCGGACAGGACTCGACAGATACGCAGTATTTT CATGQDSTDTQYF
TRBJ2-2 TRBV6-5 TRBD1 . TGTGCCAGCAGTTACCGGCAGGGGGCCACCGGGGAGCTGTTTTTT CASSYRQGATGELFF
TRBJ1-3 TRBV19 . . TGTGCCAGTAGTGGACAGCACTCTGGAAACACCATATATTTT CASSGQHSGNTIYF
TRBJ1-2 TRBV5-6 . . TGTGCCAGCAGCGCGTGGGGGGGACCCTTTGGCTACACCTTC CASSAWGGPFGYTF
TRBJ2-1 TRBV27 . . TGTGCCAGCAGTTTACAGGGTAATGGTGAGCAGTTCTTC CASSLQGNGEQFF
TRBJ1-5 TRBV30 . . TGTGCCTGGAGTGTTACAGGGAGCCATCAGCCCCAGCATTTT CAWSVTGSHQPQHF
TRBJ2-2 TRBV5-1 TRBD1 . TGCGCCAGCAGCTCGGACAGGAGCGCGAACACCGGGGAGCTGTTTTTT CASSSDRSANTGELFF
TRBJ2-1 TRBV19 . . TGTGCCAGTAGTATAGCCGCGCCCTCCTACAATGAGCAGTTCTTC CASSIAAPSYNEQFF
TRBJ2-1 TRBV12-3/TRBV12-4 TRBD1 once TGTGCCAGCAGTAAGACAGGGCCCCAGTTCTTC CASSKTGPQFF
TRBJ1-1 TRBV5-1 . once TGCGCCAGCAGCCTAGGCCCGGAAGCTTTCTTT CASSLGPEAFF
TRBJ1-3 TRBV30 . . TGTGCCTGGAGTTTCCGGGGGGACTCTGGAAACACCATATATTTT CAWSFRGDSGNTIYF
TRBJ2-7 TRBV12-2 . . TGTGCAAGTCGCTTAGGAGCGGCAGGCGAACCCTACGAGCAGTACTTC CASRLGAAGEPYEQYF
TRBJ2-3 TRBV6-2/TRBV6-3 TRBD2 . TGTGCCAGCAGTCTACTAGCGGGGGGTACAGATACGCAGTATTTT CASSLLAGGTDTQYF
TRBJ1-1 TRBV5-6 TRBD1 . TGTGCCAGCAGCTTGCAGGGGGCCATATTGAACACTGAAGCTTTCTTT CASSLQGAILNTEAFF
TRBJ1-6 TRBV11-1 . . TGTGCCAGCAAACCGACAGCAGGGTCACCCCTCCACTTT CASKPTAGSPLHF
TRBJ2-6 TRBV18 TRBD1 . TGTGCCAGCTCACTATGGGACAGGACAAGCTCTGGGGCCAACGTCCTGACTTTC CASSLWDRTSSGANVLTF
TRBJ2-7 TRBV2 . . TGTGCCAGCAGTGAAGTGTTCGGGACACGACCCTACGAGCAGTACTTC CASSEVFGTRPYEQYF
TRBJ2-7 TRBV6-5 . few TGTGCCAGCAGCGCCGGTAGCTCCTACGAGCAGTACTTC CASSAGSSYEQYF
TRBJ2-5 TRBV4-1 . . TGCGCCAGCAGCCAAGATACGAGGGAGACCCAGTACTTC CASSQDTRETQYF
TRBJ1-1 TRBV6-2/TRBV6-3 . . TGTGCCAGCAGTCGCGATTGGGGGAGGACTGAAGCTTTCTTT CASSRDWGRTEAFF
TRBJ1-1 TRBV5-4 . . TGTGCCAGCAGCCGAACAGGGAACACTGAAGCTTTCTTT CASSRTGNTEAFF
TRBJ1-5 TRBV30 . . TGTGCCTGGAACCAACAGGGTTCTCAGCCCCAGCATTTT CAWNQQGSQPQHF
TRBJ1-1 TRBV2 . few TGTGCCAGCAGGAGCCCCTGGACTGAAGCTTTCTTT CASRSPWTEAFF
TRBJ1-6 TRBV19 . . TGTGCCAGTAGTATTATGCTCGGTAATTCACCCCTCCACTTT CASSIMLGNSPLHF
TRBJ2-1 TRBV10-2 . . TGCGCCAGCAGTGAAATGGCTAGTCCCTCCTACAATGAGCAGTTCTTC CASSEMASPSYNEQFF
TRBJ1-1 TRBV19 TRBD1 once TGTGCCAGTAGTATAGGGGGACAGAAGAACACTGAAGCTTTCTTT CASSIGGQKNTEAFF
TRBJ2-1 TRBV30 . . TGTGCCTGGAGCGGAGGACCTGGAGAGCAGTTCTTC CAWSGGPGEQFF
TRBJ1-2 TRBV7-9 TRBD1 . TGTGCCAGCAGCTTACACAGGGGAGCTAACTATGGCTACACCTTC CASSLHRGANYGYTF